This TCR beta chain was documented in a study of vaccination and CD4 T cells after COVID-19. Across the whole study: Overlapping peptides covering the spike proteins of SARS-CoV-2, HCoV-NL63, HCoV-OC43 and HCoV-229E were added to stimulate cells.

Study observations and caveats: Convalescent patients showed a median roughly 90% of reactive clones that were seen only post-vaccination.

Stated treatment: approximately 10-day PBMC culture with coronavirus spike peptide pools or control peptides (ViraFEST assay). CD4+ T lymphocytes from the unexposed donor were collected before the COVID-19 pandemic (2011-2018). In the ViraFEST assay, peptide-pool expansion preceded TCR sequencing of expanded clonotypes. Fresh medium (containing IL-2) replaced half the medium on days 3 and 7. About this clonotype itself: The antigen remains unidentified.

With the Oncomine TCR Beta short-read assay, DNA from cultured CD4+ T cells was sequenced. TCRdb reprocessed the PCR reads with MiXCR, giving one entry per CDR3 protein. The sample lists thousands of distinct CDR3 sequences; around 41% were seen once. Germline CDR1 reads DFQATT; CDR2 reads SNEGSKA (reference sequence). The CDR3 consists of 13 residues. Trimming removed 3 bases from V and 5 bases from J, with 10 bases in between. The sequence came from a human donor in good health. The rearrangement joins TRBV20-1 to TRBJ2-2; D call uncertain. The sequenced material came from CD4+ T cells from blood, cultured in vitro. The CDR3 loop is CSASRRDTGELFF. Here the CDR3 DNA reads TGCAGTGCTAGTCGTAGGGATACCGGGGAGCTGTTTTTT.